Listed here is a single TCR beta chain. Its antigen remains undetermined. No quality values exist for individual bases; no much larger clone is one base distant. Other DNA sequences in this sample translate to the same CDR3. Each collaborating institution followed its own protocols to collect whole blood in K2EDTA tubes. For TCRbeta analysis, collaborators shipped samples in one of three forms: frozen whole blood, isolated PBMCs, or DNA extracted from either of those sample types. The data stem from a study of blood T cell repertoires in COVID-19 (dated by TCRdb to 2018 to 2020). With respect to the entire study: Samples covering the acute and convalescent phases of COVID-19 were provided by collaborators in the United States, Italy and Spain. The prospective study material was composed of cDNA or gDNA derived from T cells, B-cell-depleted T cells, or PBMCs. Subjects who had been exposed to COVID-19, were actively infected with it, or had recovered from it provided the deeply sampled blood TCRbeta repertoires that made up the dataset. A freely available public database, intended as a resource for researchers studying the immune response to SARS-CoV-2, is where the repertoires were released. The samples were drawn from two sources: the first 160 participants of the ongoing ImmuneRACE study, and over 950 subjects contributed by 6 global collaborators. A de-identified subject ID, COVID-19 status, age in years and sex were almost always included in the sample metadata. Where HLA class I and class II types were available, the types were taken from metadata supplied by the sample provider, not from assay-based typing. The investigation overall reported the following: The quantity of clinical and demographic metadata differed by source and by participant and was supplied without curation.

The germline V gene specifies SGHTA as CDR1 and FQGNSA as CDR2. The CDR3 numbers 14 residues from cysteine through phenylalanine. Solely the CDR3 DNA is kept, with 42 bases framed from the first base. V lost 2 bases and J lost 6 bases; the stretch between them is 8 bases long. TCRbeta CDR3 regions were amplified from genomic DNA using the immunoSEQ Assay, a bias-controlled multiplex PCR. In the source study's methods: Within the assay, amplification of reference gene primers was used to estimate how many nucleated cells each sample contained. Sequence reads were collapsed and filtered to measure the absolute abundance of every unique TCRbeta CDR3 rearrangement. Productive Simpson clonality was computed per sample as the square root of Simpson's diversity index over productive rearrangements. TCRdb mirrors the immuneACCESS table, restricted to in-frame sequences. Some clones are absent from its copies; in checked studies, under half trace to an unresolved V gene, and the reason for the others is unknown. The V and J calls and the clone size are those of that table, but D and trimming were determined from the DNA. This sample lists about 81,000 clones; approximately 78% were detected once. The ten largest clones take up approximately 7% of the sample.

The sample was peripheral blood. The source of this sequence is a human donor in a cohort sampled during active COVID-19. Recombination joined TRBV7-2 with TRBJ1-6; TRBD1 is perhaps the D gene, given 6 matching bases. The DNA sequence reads TGTGCCAGCAGCTTAACAGGGTCTAATTCACCCCTCCACTTT. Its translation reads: CASSLTGSNSPLHF.